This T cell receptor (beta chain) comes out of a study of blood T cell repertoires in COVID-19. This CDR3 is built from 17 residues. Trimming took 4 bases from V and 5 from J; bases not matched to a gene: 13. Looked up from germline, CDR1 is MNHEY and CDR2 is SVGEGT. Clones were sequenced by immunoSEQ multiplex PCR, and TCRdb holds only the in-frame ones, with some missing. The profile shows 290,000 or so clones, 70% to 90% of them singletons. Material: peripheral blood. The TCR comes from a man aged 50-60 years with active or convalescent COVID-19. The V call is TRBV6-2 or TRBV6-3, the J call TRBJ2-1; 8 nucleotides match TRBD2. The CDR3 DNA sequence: TGTGCCAGCAGTTCAGTAGTCAGCGGGAGATCGAACAATGAGCAGTTCTTC. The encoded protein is CASSSVVSGRSNNEQFF.